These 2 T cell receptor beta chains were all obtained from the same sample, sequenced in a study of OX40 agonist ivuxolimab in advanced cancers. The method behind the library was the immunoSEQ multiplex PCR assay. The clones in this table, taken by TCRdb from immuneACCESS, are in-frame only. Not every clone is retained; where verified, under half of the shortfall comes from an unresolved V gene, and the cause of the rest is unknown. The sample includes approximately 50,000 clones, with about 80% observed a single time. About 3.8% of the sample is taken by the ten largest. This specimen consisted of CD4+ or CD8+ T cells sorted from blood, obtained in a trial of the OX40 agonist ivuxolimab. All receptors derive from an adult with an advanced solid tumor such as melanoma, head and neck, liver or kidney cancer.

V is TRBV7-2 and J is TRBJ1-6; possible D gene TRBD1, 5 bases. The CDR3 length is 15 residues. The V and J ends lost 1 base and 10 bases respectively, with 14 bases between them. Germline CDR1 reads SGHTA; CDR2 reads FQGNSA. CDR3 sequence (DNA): TGTGCCAGCAGCTTAGTTCCAGGGTTTGGCTCACCCCTCCACTTT. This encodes CASSLVPGFGSPLHF.

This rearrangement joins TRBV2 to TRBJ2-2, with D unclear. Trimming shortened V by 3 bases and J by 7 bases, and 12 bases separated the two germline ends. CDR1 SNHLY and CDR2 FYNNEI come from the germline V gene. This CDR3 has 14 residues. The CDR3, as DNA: TGTGCCAGCAGTGAGACGACGTGGGGCGGGGAGCTGTTTTTT. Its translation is CASSETTWGGELFF. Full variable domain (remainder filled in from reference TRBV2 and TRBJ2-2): EPEVTQTPSHQVTQMGQEVILRCVPISNHLYFYWYRQILGQKVEFLVSFYNNEISEKSEIFDDQFSVERPDGSNFTLKIRSTKLEDSAMYFCASSETTWGGELFFGEGSRLTVL.